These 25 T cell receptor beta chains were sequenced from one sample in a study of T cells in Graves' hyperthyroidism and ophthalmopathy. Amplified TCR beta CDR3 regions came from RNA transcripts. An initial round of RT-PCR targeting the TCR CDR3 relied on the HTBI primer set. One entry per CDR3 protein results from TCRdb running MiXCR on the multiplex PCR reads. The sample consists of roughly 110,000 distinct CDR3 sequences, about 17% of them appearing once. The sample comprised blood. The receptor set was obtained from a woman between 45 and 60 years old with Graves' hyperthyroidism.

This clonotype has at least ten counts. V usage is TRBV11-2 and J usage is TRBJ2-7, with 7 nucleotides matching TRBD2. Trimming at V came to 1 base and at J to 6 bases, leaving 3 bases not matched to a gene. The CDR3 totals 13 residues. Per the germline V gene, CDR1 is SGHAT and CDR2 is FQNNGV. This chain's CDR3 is CASSLGQRGEQYF. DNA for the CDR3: TGTGCCAGCAGCTTAGGACAGCGGGGCGAGCAGTACTTC.

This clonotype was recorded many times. The CDR3 region has the DNA TGTGCCAGCAGCTTAACAGATTCGGGGTCTGAAGCTTTCTTT. The encoded protein is CASSLTDSGSEAFF. The chain links TRBV7-9 to TRBJ1-1; D is uncertain. The ends were cut back, 2 bases at V and 6 bases at J, with 13 bases in the middle. Germline CDR1 reads SEHNR; CDR2 reads FQNEAQ (reference sequence). This CDR3 is 14 amino acids long.

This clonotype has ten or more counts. CDR3 bases: TGCGCCAGCAGCACAGACAAACCGAGTGGAAACACCATATATTTT. Encoded protein: CASSTDKPSGNTIYF. J is TRBJ1-3 and V is TRBV10-1; D gene ambiguous. Between the trimmed V and J ends, which lost 6 bases and 3 bases, there was a span of 15 bases. Looked up from germline, CDR1 is WNHNN and CDR2 is SYGVQD (reference sequence). The CDR3 has 15 amino acids.

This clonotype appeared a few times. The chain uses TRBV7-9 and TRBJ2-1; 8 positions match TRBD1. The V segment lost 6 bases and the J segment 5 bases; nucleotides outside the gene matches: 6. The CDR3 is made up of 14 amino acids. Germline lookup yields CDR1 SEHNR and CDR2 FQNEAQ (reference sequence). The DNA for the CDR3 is TGTGCCAGCAGGTCGACAGGGGAGGACAATGAGCAGTTCTTC. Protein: CASRSTGEDNEQFF.

CDR3 nucleotides: TGCAGTGCTATGGACCTAAATAGGGAGACCCAGTACTTC. It specifies CSAMDLNRETQYF. The V call is TRBV20-1, the J call TRBJ2-5; D gene unclear. This CDR3 comprises 13 residues. Germline CDR1 reads DFQATT; CDR2 reads SNEGSKA (reference sequence). V dropped 4 bases and J dropped 5 bases, with 14 bases sitting between them.

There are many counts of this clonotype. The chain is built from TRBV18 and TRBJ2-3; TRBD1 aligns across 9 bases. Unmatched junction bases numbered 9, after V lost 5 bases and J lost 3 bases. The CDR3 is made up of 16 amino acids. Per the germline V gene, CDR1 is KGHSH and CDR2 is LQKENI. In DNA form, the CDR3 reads TGTGCCAGCTCAACTACAGGGGGCTCGCGGACAGATACGCAGTATTTT. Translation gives CASSTTGGSRTDTQYF.

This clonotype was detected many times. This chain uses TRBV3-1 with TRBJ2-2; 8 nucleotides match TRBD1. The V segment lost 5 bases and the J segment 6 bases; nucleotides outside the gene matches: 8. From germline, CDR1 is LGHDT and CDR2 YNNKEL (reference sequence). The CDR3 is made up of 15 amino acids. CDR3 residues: CASSKRTGSAGELFF. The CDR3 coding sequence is TGTGCCAGCAGCAAACGGACAGGGTCAGCCGGGGAGCTGTTTTTT.

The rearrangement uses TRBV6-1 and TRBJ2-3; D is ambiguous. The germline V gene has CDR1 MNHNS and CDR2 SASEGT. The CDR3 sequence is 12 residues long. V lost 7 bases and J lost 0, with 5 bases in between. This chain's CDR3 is CASTLSTDTQYF. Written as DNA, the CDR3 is TGTGCCAGCACCCTTAGCACAGATACGCAGTATTTT.

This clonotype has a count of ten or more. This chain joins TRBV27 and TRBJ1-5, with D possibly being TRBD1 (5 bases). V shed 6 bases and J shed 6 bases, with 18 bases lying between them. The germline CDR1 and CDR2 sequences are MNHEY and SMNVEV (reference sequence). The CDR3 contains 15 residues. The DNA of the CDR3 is TGTGCCAGCAGATCCCTCCAGGGAGGATCTCAGCCCCAGCATTTT. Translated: CASRSLQGGSQPQHF.

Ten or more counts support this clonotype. The CDR3 sequence is CAWSVPPRETQYF. The CDR3 nucleotides are TGTGCCTGGAGTGTACCTCCCAGGGAGACCCAGTACTTC. The rearrangement links TRBV30 to TRBJ2-5; D not resolved. The CDR3 is made up of 13 amino acids. V lost 0 bases and J lost 5, with 10 bases in between. Germline V CDR1 and CDR2: GTSNPN, SVGIG (reference sequence).

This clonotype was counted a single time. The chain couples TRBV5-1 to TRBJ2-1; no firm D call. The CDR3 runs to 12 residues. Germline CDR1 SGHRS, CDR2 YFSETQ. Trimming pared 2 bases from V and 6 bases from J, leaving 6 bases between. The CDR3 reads CASSLNRNEQFF. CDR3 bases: TGCGCCAGCAGCTTAAATCGCAATGAGCAGTTCTTC.

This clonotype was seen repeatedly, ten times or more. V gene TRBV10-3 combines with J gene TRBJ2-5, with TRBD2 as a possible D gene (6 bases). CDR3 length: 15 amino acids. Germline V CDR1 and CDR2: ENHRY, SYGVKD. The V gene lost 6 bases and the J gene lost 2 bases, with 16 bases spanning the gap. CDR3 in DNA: TGTGCCATCAGGGCGGATTCTGGGGGGCAAGAGACCCAGTACTTC. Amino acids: CAIRADSGGQETQYF.

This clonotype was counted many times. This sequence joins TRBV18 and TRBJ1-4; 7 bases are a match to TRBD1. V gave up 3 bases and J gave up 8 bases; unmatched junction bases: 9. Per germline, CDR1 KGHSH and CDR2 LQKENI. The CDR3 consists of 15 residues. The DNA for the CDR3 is TGTGCCAGCTCACCCTTAGACAGGGCTGGCGAAAAACTGTTTTTT. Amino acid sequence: CASSPLDRAGEKLFF.

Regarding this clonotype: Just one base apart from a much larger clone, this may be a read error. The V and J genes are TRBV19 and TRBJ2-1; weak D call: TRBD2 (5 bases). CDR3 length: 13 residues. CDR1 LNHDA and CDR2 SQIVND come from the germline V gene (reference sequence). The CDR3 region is CTSSEALRNEQFF. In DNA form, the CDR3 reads TGTACCAGTAGCGAGGCACTACGCAATGAGCAGTTCTTC.

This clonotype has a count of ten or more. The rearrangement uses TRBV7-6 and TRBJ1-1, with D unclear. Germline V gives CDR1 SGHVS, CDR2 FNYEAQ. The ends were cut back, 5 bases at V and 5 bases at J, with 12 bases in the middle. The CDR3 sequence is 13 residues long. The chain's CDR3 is CASSHSGVTEAFF. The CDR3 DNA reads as TGTGCCAGCAGCCACAGCGGGGTTACTGAAGCTTTCTTT.

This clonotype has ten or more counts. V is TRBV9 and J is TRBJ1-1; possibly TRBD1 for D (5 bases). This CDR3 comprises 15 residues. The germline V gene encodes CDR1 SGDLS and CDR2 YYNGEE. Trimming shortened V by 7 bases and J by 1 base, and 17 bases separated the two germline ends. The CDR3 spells CASAYIPGPNTEAFF. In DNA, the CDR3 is TGTGCCAGCGCTTATATCCCAGGGCCGAACACTGAAGCTTTCTTT.

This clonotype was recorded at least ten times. CDR3 sequence (DNA): TGTGCCAGCAGTCAACAGGGTCCGGGGGTCTACAATGAGCAGTTCTTC. Translation: CASSQQGPGVYNEQFF. The chain is built from TRBV28 and TRBJ2-1, with D perhaps matching TRBD1 or TRBD2 (6 bases each). The V gene lost 5 bases and the J gene lost 3 bases, with 17 bases spanning the gap. Per the germline V gene, CDR1 is MDHEN and CDR2 is SYDVKM. The CDR3 consists of 16 residues.

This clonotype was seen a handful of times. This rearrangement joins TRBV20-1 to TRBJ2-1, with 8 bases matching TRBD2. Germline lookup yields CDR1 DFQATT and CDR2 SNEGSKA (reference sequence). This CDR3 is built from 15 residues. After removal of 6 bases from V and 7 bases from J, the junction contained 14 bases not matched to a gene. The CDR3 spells CSAPGTGTSFNEQFF. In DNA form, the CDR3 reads TGCAGTGCCCCCGGGACCGGGACTAGTTTTAATGAGCAGTTCTTC.

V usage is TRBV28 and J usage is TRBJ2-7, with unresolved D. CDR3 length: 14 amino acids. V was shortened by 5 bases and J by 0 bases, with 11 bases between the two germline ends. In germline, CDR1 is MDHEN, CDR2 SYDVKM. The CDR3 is CASSPVVSSYEQYF. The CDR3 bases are TGTGCCAGCAGTCCCGTGGTGAGCTCCTACGAGCAGTACTTC.

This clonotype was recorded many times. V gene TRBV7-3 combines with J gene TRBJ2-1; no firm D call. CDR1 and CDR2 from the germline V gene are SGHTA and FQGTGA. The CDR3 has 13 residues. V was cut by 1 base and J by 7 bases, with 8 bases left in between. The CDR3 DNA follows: TGTGCCAGCAGCTTAATATCCGGTAATGAGCAGTTCTTC. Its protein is CASSLISGNEQFF. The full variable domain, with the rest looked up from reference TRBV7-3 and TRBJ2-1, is GAGVSQTPSNKVTEKGKYVELRCDPISGHTALYWYRQSLGQGPEFLIYFQGTGAADDSGLPNDRFFAVRPEGSVSTLKIQRTERGDSAVYLCASSLISGNEQFFGPGTRLTVL.

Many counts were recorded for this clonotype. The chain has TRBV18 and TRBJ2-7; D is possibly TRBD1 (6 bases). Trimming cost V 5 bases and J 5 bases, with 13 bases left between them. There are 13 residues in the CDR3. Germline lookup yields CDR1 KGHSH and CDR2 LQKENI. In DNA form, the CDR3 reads TGTGCCAGCTCAAACAGGGAAACGGACGAGCAGTACGTC. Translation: CASSNRETDEQYV.

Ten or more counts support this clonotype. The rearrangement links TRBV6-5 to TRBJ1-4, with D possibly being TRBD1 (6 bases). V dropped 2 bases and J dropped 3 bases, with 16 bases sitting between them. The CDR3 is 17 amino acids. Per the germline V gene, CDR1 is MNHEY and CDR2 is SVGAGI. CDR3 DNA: TGTGCCAGCAGTTACGCCCCTCAGGGGAGCGCTAATGAAAAACTGTTTTTT. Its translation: CASSYAPQGSANEKLFF.

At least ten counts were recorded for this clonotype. The CDR3, as DNA: TGTGCCAGCAGCTTCGGAACAGCCGCTGAAAAACTGTTTTTT. Translated, it gives CASSFGTAAEKLFF. This chain joins TRBV11-2 and TRBJ1-4; D remains unclear. V was shortened by 3 bases and J by 7 bases, with 12 bases between the two germline ends. This CDR3 contains 14 residues. The germline V gene encodes CDR1 SGHAT and CDR2 FQNNGV. Full variable domain (missing parts from reference TRBV11-2 and TRBJ1-4): EAGVAQSPRYKIIEKRQSVAFWCNPISGHATLYWYQQILGQGPKLLIQFQNNGVVDDSQLPKDRFSAERLKGVDSTLKIQPAKLEDSAVYLCASSFGTAAEKLFFGSGTQLSVL.

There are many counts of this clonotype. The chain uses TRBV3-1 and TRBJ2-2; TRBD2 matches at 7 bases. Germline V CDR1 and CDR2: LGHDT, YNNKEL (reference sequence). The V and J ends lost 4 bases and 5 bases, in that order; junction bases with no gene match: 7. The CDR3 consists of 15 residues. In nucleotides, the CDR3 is TGTGCCAGCAGCCGGGCGCGAGCGGGGACCGGGGAGCTGTTTTTT. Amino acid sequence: CASSRARAGTGELFF.

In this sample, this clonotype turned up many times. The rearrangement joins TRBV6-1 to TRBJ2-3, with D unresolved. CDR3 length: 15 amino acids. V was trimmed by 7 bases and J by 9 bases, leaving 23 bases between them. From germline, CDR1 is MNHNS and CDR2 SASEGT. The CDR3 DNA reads TGTGCCAGCACAGAAAGGGCCTACCCAGACGGCACGCAGTATTTT. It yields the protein CASTERAYPDGTQYF.